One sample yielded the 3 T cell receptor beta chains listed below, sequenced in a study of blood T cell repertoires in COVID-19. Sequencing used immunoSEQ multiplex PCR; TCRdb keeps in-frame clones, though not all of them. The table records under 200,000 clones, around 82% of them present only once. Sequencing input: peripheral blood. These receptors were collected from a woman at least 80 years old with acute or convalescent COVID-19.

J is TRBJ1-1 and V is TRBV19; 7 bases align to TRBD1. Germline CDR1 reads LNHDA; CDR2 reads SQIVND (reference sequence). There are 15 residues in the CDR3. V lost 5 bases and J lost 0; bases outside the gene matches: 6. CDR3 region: CASSSSRGLNTEAFF. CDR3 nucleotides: TGTGCCAGTAGTTCGAGTAGGGGGCTGAACACTGAAGCTTTCTTT.

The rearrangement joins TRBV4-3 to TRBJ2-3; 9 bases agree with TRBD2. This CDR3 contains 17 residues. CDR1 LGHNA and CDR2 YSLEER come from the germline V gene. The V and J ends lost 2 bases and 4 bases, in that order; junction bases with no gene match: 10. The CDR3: CASSQLPGLAPPDTQYF. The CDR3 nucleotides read TGCGCCAGCAGCCAACTCCCGGGACTAGCTCCTCCAGATACGCAGTATTTT.

In DNA form, the CDR3 reads TGTGCCAGCAGCCGACCCGACGTGGTGGAGGTTATAGGCTACACCTTC. This codes for CASSRPDVVEVIGYTF. The V and J genes are TRBV6-2 or TRBV6-3 and TRBJ1-2, with D hard to call. Per germline, CDR1 MNHEY and CDR2 SVGEGT. The CDR3 covers 16 residues. V gave up 6 bases and J gave up 8 bases, with 25 bases separating them.